The 3 T cell receptor beta chains given below trace back to one sample, sequenced in a study of shared clonotypes between healthy human individuals. Measured with immunoSEQ multiplex PCR; TCRdb has only the in-frame clones, and not every one. The sample lists 640,000 or so clones; approximately 79% were seen once. The sequenced material came from memory CD4+ T cells sorted from blood. Documented subset: CD45RA-negative fraction. The receptors here all came from a young woman in good health.

The chain combines TRBV29-1 with TRBJ2-3; D not certain. From germline, CDR1 is SQVTM and CDR2 ANQGSEA. V dropped 8 bases and J dropped 0 bases, with 3 bases sitting between them. The CDR3 loop spans 10 amino acids. CDR3 protein: CSPSTDTQYF. CDR3 in DNA: TGCAGCCCGAGCACAGATACGCAGTATTTT.

Points on this clone: Different DNA sequences within this sample yield the same CDR3. The V and J genes are TRBV19 and TRBJ2-1, with TRBD1 matching over 9 bases. This CDR3 is built from 17 residues. J was trimmed by 4 bases and V by 0 bases; bases with no gene match: 7. Per the germline V gene, CDR1 is LNHDA and CDR2 is SQIVND (reference sequence). CDR3 protein: CASSIDTGQGGYNEQFF. The CDR3 bases are TGTGCCAGTAGTATAGATACGGGACAGGGAGGTTACAATGAGCAGTTCTTC.

This chain connects TRBV28 to TRBJ1-5; 7 bases line up with TRBD1. The CDR3 is 15 amino acids. Trimming took 6 bases from V and 3 from J; bases not matched to a gene: 8. The V gene's germline CDR1 is MDHEN and CDR2 SYDVKM. The CDR3 DNA is TGTGCCAGCAGACGCGACAGGGTCACCAATCAGCCCCAGCATTTT. Translated: CASRRDRVTNQPQHF.